The 16 T cell receptor beta chains in this list originate from one sample, sequenced in a study of T cell responses to AZD1222 COVID-19 vaccine. Using immunoSEQ multiplex PCR, the repertoire was profiled, and TCRdb retains in-frame clones only, with some absent. The table lists roughly 140,000 clones, around 93% of them singletons. This specimen was peripheral blood, taken on day 0 of AZD1222 vaccination. All receptors derive from an adult in good health.

This clone was recorded once. The V gene is TRBV7-8, the J gene TRBJ2-3; 10 bases are a match to TRBD2. Germline V gene sequence: CDR1 SGHVS, CDR2 FQNEAQ. Trimming at V came to 3 bases and at J to 0 bases, leaving 12 bases not matched to a gene. This CDR3 is built from 19 residues. CDR3 coding DNA: TGTGCCAGCAGCTTTAGGGTACTAGCGGGGCCTCCTAGCACAGATACGCAGTATTTT. As protein: CASSFRVLAGPPSTDTQYF. Looking up the rest from reference TRBV7-8 and TRBJ2-3 gives the full variable domain: GAGVSQSPRYKVAKRGQDVALRCDPISGHVSLFWYQQALGQGPEFLTYFQNEAQLDKSGLPSDRFFAERPEGSVSTLKIQRTQQEDSAVYLCASSFRVLAGPPSTDTQYFGPGTRLTVL.

This clone was observed a single time. The CDR3 DNA reads as TGCAGCGCCAGGGGTTCTGGAAACACCATATATTTT. Translating it yields CSARGSGNTIYF. The chain joins TRBV29-1 to TRBJ1-3; D might be TRBD1 (6 bases). Per germline, CDR1 SQVTM and CDR2 ANQGSEA. This CDR3 has 12 amino acids. Trimming removed 7 bases from V and 1 base from J, with 8 bases in between.

The chain links TRBV27 to TRBJ1-5; D gene uncertain. The CDR3 spans 13 residues. The germline CDR1 and CDR2 sequences are MNHEY and SMNVEV (reference sequence). Trimming took 2 bases from V and 7 from J, leaving 9 bases between them. The DNA of the CDR3 is TGTGCCAGCAGTTTAGGATTAATCCAGCCCCAGCATTTT. This gives the protein CASSLGLIQPQHF.

A few counts support this clone. This chain joins TRBV11-2 and TRBJ1-1; D uncertain. The CDR3 contains 16 residues. Germline CDR1 SGHAT, CDR2 FQNNGV. V gave up 0 bases and J gave up 6 bases, with 17 bases separating them. CDR3 region: CASSLDVVRSVSEAFF. CDR3 bases: TGTGCCAGCAGCTTAGATGTAGTCAGGTCGGTTTCTGAAGCTTTCTTT. Complete variable domain (other parts from reference TRBV11-2 and TRBJ1-1): EAGVAQSPRYKIIEKRQSVAFWCNPISGHATLYWYQQILGQGPKLLIQFQNNGVVDDSQLPKDRFSAERLKGVDSTLKIQPAKLEDSAVYLCASSLDVVRSVSEAFFGQGTRLTVV.

This clone was observed a handful of times. V usage is TRBV25-1 and J usage is TRBJ2-2, with 9 bases fitting TRBD2. This CDR3 is built from 16 residues. The V gene's germline CDR1 is MGHDK and CDR2 SYGVNS. After removal of 3 bases from V and 3 bases from J, the junction contained 5 bases not matched to a gene. Written as DNA, the CDR3 is TGTGCCAGCAGTGACGGGGAGCGGGGGGACACCGGGGAGCTGTTTTTT. It specifies CASSDGERGDTGELFF.

This chain links TRBV7-2 with TRBJ2-3; no firm D call. In germline, CDR1 is SGHTA, CDR2 FQGNSA. CDR3 length equals 14 residues. Trimming took 3 bases from V and 1 from J, leaving 8 bases between them. CDR3 in DNA: TGTGCCAGCAGCTTGAGCGTAGGCACAGATACGCAGTATTTT. This gives the protein CASSLSVGTDTQYF.

J is TRBJ1-1 and V is TRBV7-2; D perhaps matches TRBD1 (6 bases). CDR3 length equals 14 residues. The germline CDR1 and CDR2 sequences are SGHTA and FQGNSA. V lost 0 bases to trimming and J lost 5 bases, with 10 bases between them. CDR3 loop: CASSLADRRTEAFF. The DNA of the CDR3 is TGTGCCAGCAGCTTAGCGGACAGAAGGACTGAAGCTTTCTTT.

The genes are TRBV2 and TRBJ2-3; D unresolved. Per germline, CDR1 SNHLY and CDR2 FYNNEI. The CDR3 consists of 12 residues. The germline V and J ends were trimmed by 2 bases and 3 bases, with 3 bases remaining between them. CDR3 sequence: CASSETTDTQYF. The CDR3 DNA is TGTGCCAGCAGTGAAACAACAGATACGCAGTATTTT.

V and J are TRBV6-5 and TRBJ1-6; D gene uncertain. The CDR3 is made up of 16 amino acids. Germline loops: CDR1 MNHEY, CDR2 SVGAGI. Trimming pared 0 bases from V and 7 bases from J, leaving 13 bases between. The CDR3 region has the DNA TGTGCCAGCAGTTACTCTAGCCGAGGGTCCAATTCACCCCTCCACTTT. Translation gives CASSYSSRGSNSPLHF.

The genes are TRBV3-1 (or the pseudogene TRBV3-2) and TRBJ1-1; the D gene is possibly TRBD1 (5 bases). The CDR3 length is 13 residues. Trimming left V 3 bases short and J 4 bases short, with 9 bases between. CDR1 is LGHDT and CDR2 is YNNKEL in the germline V gene (reference sequence). DNA of the CDR3: TGTGCCAGCAGCCAGTTGGGGGGCACTGAAGCTTTCTTT. Protein sequence: CASSQLGGTEAFF.

This clone appeared a single time. This rearrangement joins TRBV6-5 to TRBJ2-1, with D unclear. This CDR3 region has 13 residues. Germline loops: CDR1 MNHEY, CDR2 SVGAGI. V lost 9 bases to trimming and J lost 6 bases, with 15 bases between them. The CDR3 nucleotides read TGTGCCAGTTTGGCGTCGTCGGGCAATGAGCAGTTCTTC. This codes for CASLASSGNEQFF.

This clone was seen once. The chain carries TRBV18 and TRBJ1-4, with no clear D. Per the germline V gene, CDR1 is KGHSH and CDR2 is LQKENI. V lost 3 bases to trimming and J lost 2 bases, with 7 bases between them. The CDR3 loop spans 14 amino acids. CDR3 nucleotides: TGTGCCAGCTCACCGGTAGTGACTAATGAAAAACTGTTTTTT. Translating gives CASSPVVTNEKLFF.

V is TRBV7-3 and J is TRBJ2-5; possibly TRBD2 for D (6 bases). The CDR3 runs 13 residues. The V gene lost 5 bases and the J gene lost 5 bases, with 12 bases spanning the gap. The germline V gene encodes CDR1 SGHTA and CDR2 FQGTGA. The CDR3 here is CASSPSGVETQYF. The CDR3 region has the DNA TGTGCCAGCAGCCCCTCGGGGGTGGAGACCCAGTACTTC.

The genes are TRBV2 and TRBJ1-2; D is ambiguous. Trimming removed 7 bases at V and 6 bases at J, with 15 bases between. The CDR3 contains 13 residues. Germline V gives CDR1 SNHLY, CDR2 FYNNEI. As DNA, the CDR3 is TGTGCCAGCAATCCGGGGATATCGCATGGCTACACCTTC. Its protein is CASNPGISHGYTF.

The V and J genes are TRBV14 and TRBJ1-2; weak D call: TRBD1 (6 bases). The CDR3 is 13 amino acids. V was cut by 2 bases and J by 7 bases, with 11 bases left in between. Germline V gene sequence: CDR1 SGHDN, CDR2 FVKESK. CDR3 residues: CASSQQGRGGYTF. CDR3 DNA sequence: TGTGCCAGCAGCCAACAGGGCAGGGGTGGCTACACCTTC.

The chain couples TRBV7-8 to TRBJ2-2; D may be TRBD2 (6 bases). The CDR3 contains 16 residues. Looked up from germline, CDR1 is SGHVS and CDR2 is FQNEAQ. V shed 1 base and J shed 5 bases, with 14 bases lying between them. The CDR3 is CASSLESGVRTGELFF. The CDR3, as DNA: TGTGCCAGCAGCTTAGAGTCGGGAGTGCGGACCGGGGAGCTGTTTTTT.